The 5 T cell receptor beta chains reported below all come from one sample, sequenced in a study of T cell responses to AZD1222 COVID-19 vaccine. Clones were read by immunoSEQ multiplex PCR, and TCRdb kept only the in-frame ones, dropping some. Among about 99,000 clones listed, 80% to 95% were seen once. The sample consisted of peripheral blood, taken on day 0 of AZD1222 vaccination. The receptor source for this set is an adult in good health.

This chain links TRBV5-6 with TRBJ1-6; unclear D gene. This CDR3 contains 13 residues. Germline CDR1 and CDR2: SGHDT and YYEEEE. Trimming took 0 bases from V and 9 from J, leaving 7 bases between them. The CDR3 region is CASSLVSGSPLHF. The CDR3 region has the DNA TGTGCCAGCAGCTTGGTGTCAGGTTCACCCCTCCACTTT.

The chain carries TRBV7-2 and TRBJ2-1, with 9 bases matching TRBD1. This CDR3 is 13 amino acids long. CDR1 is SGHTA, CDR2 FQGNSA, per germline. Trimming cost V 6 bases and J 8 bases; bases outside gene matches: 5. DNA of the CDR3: TGTGCCAGCAGACAGGGGGCGGGATATGAGCAGTTCTTC. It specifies CASRQGAGYEQFF.

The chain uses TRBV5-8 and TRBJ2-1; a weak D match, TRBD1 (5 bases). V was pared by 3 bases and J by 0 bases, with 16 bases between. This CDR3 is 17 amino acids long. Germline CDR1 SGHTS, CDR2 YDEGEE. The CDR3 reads CASSSQQAWGSYNEQFF. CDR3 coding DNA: TGTGCCAGCAGCTCTCAACAGGCCTGGGGCTCCTACAATGAGCAGTTCTTC.

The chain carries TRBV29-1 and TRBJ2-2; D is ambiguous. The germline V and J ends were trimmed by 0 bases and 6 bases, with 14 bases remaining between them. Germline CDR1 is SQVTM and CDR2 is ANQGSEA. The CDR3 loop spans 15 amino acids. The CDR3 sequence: CSVEEAGKPPGELFF. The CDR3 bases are TGCAGCGTTGAAGAAGCTGGGAAGCCCCCCGGGGAGCTGTTTTTT.

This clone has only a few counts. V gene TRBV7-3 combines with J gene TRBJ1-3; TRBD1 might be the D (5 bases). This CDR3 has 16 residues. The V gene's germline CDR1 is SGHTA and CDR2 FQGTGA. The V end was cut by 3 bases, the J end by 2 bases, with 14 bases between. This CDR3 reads CASSLPGAVAGNTIYF. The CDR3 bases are TGTGCCAGCAGCTTGCCCGGGGCAGTTGCTGGAAACACCATATATTTT.